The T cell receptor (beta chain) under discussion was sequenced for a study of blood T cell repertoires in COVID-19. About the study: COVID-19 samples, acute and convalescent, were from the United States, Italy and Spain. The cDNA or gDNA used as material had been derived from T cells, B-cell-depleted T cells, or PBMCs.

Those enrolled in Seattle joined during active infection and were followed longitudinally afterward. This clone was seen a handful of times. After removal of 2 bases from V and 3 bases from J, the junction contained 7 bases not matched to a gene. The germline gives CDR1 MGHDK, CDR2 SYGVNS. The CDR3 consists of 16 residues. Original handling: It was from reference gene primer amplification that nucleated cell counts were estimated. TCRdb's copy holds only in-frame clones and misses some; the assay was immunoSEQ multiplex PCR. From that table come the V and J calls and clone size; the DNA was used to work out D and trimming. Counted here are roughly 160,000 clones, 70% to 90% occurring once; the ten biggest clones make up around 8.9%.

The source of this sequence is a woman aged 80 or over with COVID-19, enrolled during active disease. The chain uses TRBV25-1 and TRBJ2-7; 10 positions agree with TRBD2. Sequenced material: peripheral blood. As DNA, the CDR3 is TGTGCCAGCAGTGAAACACCCGGACTAGCGGTCTACGAGCAGTACTTC. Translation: CASSETPGLAVYEQYF.